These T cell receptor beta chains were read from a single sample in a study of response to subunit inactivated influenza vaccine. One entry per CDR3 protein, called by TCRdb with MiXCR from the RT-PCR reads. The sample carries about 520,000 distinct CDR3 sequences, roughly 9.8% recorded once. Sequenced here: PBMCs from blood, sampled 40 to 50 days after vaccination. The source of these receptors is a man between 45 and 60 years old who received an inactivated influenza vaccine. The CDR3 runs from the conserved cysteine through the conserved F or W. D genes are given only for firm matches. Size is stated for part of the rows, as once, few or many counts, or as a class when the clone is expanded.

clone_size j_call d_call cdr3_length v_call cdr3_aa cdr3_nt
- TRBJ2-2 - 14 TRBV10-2 CASSEIYRTGELFF TGCGCCAGCAGTGAGATTTATCGAACCGGGGAGCTGTTTTTT
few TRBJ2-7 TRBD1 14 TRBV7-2 CASSLGDRVGEQYF TGTGCCAGCAGCTTAGGGGACAGGGTCGGCGAGCAGTACTTC
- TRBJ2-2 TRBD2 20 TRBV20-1 CSARPPGLAGHSSNTGELFF TGCAGTGCTAGGCCCCCGGGACTAGCGGGGCATTCCTCGAACACCGGGGAGCTGTTTTTT
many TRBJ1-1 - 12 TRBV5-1 CASSLEGEGAFF TGCGCCAGCAGCTTGGAGGGTGAAGGAGCTTTCTTT
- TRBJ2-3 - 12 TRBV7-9 CASGIGTDTQYF TGTGCCAGCGGTATTGGGACAGATACGCAGTATTTT
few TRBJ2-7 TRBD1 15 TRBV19 CASRERTGGSYEQYF TGTGCCAGTCGGGAGCGGACAGGGGGCTCCTACGAGCAGTACTTC
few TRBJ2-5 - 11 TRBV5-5 CASSAEETQYF TGTGCCAGCAGCGCAGAAGAGACCCAGTACTTC
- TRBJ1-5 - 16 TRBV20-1 CSARDWTPYSNQPQHF TGCAGTGCTAGAGATTGGACACCTTATAGCAATCAGCCCCAGCATTTT
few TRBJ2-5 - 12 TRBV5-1 CASYRTQETQYF TGCGCCAGCTACCGGACACAAGAGACCCAGTACTTC
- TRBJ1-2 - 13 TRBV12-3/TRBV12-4 CASILRGGNGYTF TGTGCCAGCATTTTACGGGGGGGGAATGGCTACACCTTC
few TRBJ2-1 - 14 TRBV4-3 CASSPNGPYNEQFF TGCGCCAGCAGCCCGAATGGACCTTACAATGAGCAGTTCTTC
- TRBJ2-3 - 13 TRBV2 CASRASSTDTQYF TGTGCCAGCAGGGCTAGTTCTACAGATACGCAGTATTTT
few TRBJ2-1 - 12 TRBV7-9 CASSLHRQGLFF TGTGCCAGCAGCTTACATCGACAGGGACTGTTCTTC
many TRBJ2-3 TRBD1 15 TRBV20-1 CSGSGGGIGADTQYF TGCAGTGGTTCAGGGGGCGGGATCGGCGCAGATACGCAGTATTTT
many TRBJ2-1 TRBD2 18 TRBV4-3 CASSQGLAGGPPRNEQFF TGCGCCAGCAGCCAAGGACTAGCGGGGGGCCCGCCTCGGAATGAGCAGTTCTTC
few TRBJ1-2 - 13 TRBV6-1 CASTGTKNYGYTF TGTGCCAGCACCGGGACCAAAAACTATGGCTACACCTTC
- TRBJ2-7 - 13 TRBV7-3 CASSSLSGLEQYF TGTGCCAGCAGCTCTTTGTCAGGTCTCGAGCAGTACTTC
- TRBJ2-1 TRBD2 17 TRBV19 CASSINLAGGSYNEQFF TGTGCCAGTAGTATAAATCTAGCGGGGGGTTCCTACAATGAGCAGTTCTTC
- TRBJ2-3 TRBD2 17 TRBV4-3 CASSQDPSGIGTDTQYF TGCGCCAGCAGCCAAGATCCTAGCGGGATTGGCACAGATACGCAGTATTTT
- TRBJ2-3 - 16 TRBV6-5 CASSYSTNRITDTQYF TGTGCCAGCAGTTACTCGACGAACAGGATCACAGATACGCAGTATTTT
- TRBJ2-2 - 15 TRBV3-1 CASSQLRVNTGKLFF TGTGCCAGCAGCCAACTGCGGGTGAACACCGGGAAGCTGTTTTTT
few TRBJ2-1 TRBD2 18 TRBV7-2 CASSLAGTRNWAYNEQFF TGTGCCAGCAGCTTAGCCGGGACTAGGAATTGGGCCTACAATGAGCAGTTCTTC
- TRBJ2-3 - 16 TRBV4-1 CASSQDFRDAYDTQYF TGCGCCAGCAGCCAAGATTTCAGAGATGCGTACGATACGCAGTATTTT
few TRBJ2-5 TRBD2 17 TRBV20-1 CSAPNLIGTNIQETQYF TGCAGTGCCCCCAATCTAATCGGGACTAACATCCAAGAGACCCAGTACTTC
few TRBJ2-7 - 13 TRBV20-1 CSASGRPVYEQYF TGCAGTGCTAGTGGTAGACCTGTCTACGAGCAGTACTTC
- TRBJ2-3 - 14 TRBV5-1 CASSLANSGDTQYF TGCGCCAGCAGCTTGGCAAATTCCGGAGATACGCAGTATTTT
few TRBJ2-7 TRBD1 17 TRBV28 CASSFGGLDRASYEQYF TGTGCCAGCAGTTTTGGAGGTTTGGACAGGGCCTCCTACGAGCAGTACTTC
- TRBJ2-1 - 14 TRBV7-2 CASSLQGGHSEQFF TGTGCCAGCAGCTTGCAAGGGGGACACAGTGAGCAGTTCTTC
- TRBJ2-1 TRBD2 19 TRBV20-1 CSARGRTSGAAGGYNEQFF TGCAGTGCTCGGGGTAGAACTAGCGGGGCCGCCGGCGGATACAATGAGCAGTTCTTC
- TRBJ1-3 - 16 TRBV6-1 CASSETTGFSGNTIYF TGTGCCAGCAGTGAGACCACAGGTTTCTCTGGAAACACCATATATTTT
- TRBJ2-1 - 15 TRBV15 CATSRSRGGYNEQFF TGTGCCACCAGCAGAAGCAGGGGAGGCTACAATGAGCAGTTCTTC
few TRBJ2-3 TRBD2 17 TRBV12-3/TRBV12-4 CASSTYTSGSSADTQYF TGTGCCAGCAGCACCTACACTAGCGGGAGTTCCGCAGATACGCAGTATTTT
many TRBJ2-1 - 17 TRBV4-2 CASSQEKGTQSYNEQFF TGTGCCAGCAGCCAAGAGAAGGGGACTCAAAGCTACAATGAGCAGTTCTTC
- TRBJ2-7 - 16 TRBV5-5 CASSLESASLRPEQYF TGTGCCAGCAGCTTGGAGTCGGCTTCCTTACGCCCCGAGCAGTACTTC
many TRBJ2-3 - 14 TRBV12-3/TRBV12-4 CASKEGWGTDTQYF TGTGCCAGCAAGGAGGGGTGGGGCACAGATACGCAGTATTTT
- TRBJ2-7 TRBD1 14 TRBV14 CASSPPGQFYEQYF TGTGCCAGCAGCCCTCCGGGACAGTTCTACGAGCAGTACTTC
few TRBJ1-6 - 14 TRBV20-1 CSARPDTTNSPLHF TGCAGTGCTAGACCGGACACGACTAATTCACCCCTCCACTTT
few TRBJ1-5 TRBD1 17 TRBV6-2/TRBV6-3 CASSPRQGMGSNQPQHF TGTGCCAGCAGCCCGCGACAGGGTATGGGGAGCAATCAGCCCCAGCATTTT
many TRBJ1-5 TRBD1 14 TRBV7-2 CASSYNRGRQPQHF TGTGCCAGCAGCTATAACAGGGGTCGTCAGCCCCAGCATTTT
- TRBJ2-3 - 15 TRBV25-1 CASSEAAPSTDTQYF TGTGCCAGCAGTGAAGCGGCTCCTAGCACAGATACGCAGTATTTT
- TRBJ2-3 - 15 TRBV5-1 CASSLNPGGEDTQYF TGCGCCAGCAGCTTGAATCCAGGTGGCGAAGATACGCAGTATTTT
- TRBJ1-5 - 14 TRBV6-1 CASSPLTSPGPQHF TGTGCCAGCAGCCCACTGACTTCACCGGGGCCCCAGCATTTT
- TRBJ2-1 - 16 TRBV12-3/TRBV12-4 CASSGEGGTNYNEQFF TGTGCCAGCAGCGGGGAAGGGGGGACAAACTACAATGAGCAGTTCTTC
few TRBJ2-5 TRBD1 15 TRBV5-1 CASSRRTGGEETQYF TGCGCCAGCAGCAGGAGGACAGGGGGCGAAGAGACCCAGTACTTC
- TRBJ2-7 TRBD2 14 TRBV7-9 CASSWSRESYEQYF TGTGCCAGCAGCTGGTCGCGGGAGAGCTACGAGCAGTACTTC
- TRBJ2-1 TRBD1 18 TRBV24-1 CATSEPRGREASLHEQFF TGTGCCACCAGTGAGCCCAGGGGGAGAGAGGCTAGCTTGCATGAGCAGTTCTTC